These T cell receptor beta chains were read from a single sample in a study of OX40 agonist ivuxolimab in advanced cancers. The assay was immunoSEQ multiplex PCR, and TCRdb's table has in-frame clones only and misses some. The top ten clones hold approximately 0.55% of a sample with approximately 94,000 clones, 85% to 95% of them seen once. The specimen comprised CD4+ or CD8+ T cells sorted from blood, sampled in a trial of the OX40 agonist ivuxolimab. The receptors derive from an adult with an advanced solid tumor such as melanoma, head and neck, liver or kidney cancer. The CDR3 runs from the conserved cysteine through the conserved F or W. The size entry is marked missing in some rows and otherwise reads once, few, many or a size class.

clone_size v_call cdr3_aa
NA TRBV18 CASSGLAGYNEQFF
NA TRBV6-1 CASSVSTTGNSPLHF
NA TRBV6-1 CASSESRIEAFF
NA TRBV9 CASSRDWADTQYF
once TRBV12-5 CASGLGRLRTEAFF
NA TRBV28 CASSLTSGRKTQYF
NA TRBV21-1 CASSKSTGGYSNQPQHF
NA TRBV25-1 CASSESGTGYNQPQHF
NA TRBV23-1 CASSQSLQGAGLRTDTQYF
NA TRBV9 CASSPPSDNEQFF